This record looks at one T cell receptor beta chain sequence and its context. The data were obtained in a study of tumor-infiltrating lymphocytes in oesophageal squamous cell carcinoma. TCRdb re-analysed the reads in MiXCR, keeping a single row per CDR3 protein. The repertoire consists of 12,000 or so distinct CDR3 sequences, with around 50% occurring once and the leading ten covering about 59%. This sequence was found in a female donor with esophageal squamous cell carcinoma. Sequencing was performed on blood.

The CDR3: CASNPQDGRSSGSYNEQFF. Written as DNA, the CDR3 is TGTGCCAGCAACCCTCAGGACGGGAGGTCTAGCGGCTCCTACAATGAGCAGTTCTTC. The J gene is TRBJ2-5, the V gene TRBV7-4; 7 bases match TRBD2. The closer fit of TRBJ2-1 to the DNA end suggests the J call may be wrong. CDR1 SGHVT and CDR2 SQSDAQ come from the germline V gene. This CDR3 region has 19 residues.